The clone carrying this T cell receptor (beta chain) has at least ten counts. This entry is derived from a study of blood T cell repertoires in COVID-19. At the level of the study: PBMCs, B-cell-depleted T cells, or T cells provided the cDNA or gDNA that made up the material.

Trimming shortened V by 5 bases and J by 8 bases, and 17 bases separated the two germline ends. Germline V CDR1 and CDR2: SGHNT, YYREEE (reference sequence). This CDR3 has 14 amino acids. Sequenced by immunoSEQ multiplex PCR; TCRdb stores in-frame clones only, minus some. The sample has about 140,000 clones, about four fifths seen once; the top ten hold approximately 3.5%. This chain links TRBV5-4 with TRBJ2-1; D gene uncertain. The sample was peripheral blood. The receptor was derived from a man between 65 and 85 years old who had recovered from COVID-19. The CDR3 here is CASSKETRFDEQFF. CDR3 in DNA: TGTGCCAGCAGTAAGGAGACCCGGTTCGATGAGCAGTTCTTC. The full variable domain, rest sourced from reference TRBV5-4 and TRBJ2-1, is ETGVTQSPTHLIKTRGQQVTLRCSSQSGHNTVSWYQQALGQGPQFIFQYYREEENGRGNFPPRFSGLQFPNYSSELNVNALELDDSALYLCASSKETRFDEQFFGPGTRLTVL.